This T cell receptor (beta chain) was sequenced for a study of blood T cell repertoires in COVID-19. Germline V CDR1 and CDR2: SNHLY, FYNNEI. The CDR3 covers 15 residues. V gave up 8 bases and J gave up 6 bases; unmatched junction bases: 11. This table comes from immunoSEQ multiplex PCR, and its TCRdb copy is limited to in-frame clones, with some not included. The sample shows around 37,000 clones, nearly 90% of them seen only once. The J gene is TRBJ2-3, the V gene TRBV2; 10 bases fit TRBD2. The receptor was derived from a man in his 60s with active or convalescent COVID-19. Sequences were obtained from peripheral blood. The CDR3: CASGTSGILVDTQYF. DNA of the CDR3: TGTGCCAGCGGCACTAGCGGGATACTCGTCGATACGCAGTATTTT.